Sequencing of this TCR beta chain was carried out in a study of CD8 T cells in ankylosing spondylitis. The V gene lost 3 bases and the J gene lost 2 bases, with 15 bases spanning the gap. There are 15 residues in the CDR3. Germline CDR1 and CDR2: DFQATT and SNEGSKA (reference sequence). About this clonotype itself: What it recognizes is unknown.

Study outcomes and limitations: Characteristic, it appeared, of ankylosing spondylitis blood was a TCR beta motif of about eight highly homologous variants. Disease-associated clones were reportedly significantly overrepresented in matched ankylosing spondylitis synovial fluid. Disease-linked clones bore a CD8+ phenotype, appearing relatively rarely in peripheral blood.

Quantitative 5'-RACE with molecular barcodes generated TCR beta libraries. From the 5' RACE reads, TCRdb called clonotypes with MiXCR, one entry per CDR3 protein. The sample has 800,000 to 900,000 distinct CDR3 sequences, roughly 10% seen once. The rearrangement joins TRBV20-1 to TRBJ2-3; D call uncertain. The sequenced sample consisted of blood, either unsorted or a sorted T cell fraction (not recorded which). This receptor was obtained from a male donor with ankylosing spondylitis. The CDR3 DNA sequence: TGCAGTGCTAGGGATTCGGCGGTGATCACAGATACGCAGTATTTT. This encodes CSARDSAVITDTQYF.